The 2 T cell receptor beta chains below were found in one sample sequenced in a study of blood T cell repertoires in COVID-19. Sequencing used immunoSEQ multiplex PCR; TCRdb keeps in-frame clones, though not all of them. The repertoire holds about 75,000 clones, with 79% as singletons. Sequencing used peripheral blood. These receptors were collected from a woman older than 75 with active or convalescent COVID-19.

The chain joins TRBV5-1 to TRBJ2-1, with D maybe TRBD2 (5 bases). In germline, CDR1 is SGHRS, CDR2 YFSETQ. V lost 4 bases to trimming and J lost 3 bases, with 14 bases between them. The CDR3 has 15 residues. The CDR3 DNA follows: TGCGCCAGCAGCGCCCCCCCGGGGTACTACAATGAGCAGTTCTTC. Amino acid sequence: CASSAPPGYYNEQFF.

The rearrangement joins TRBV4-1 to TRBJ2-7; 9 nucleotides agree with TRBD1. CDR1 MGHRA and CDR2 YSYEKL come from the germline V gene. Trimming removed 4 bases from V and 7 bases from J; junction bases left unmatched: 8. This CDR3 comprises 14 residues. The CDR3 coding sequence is TGCGCCAGCAGCCCCCCGGGGACAGGGATGGAGCAGTACTTC. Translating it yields CASSPPGTGMEQYF.